Listed below are T cell receptor beta chains from one sample, sequenced in a study of PD-1 blockade in classical Hodgkin lymphoma. Here immunoSEQ multiplex PCR was the method, and the copy in TCRdb shows in-frame clones only, minus some. The top ten hold around 8.9% of the sample, which has about 93,000 clones, around 78% seen once. Sample: peripheral blood mononuclear cells (PBMCs), taken before the fourth cycle of nivolumab. All receptors come from a human donor with classical Hodgkin lymphoma. CDR3s include the opening cysteine and the closing phenylalanine or tryptophan. Each record gives: CDR3 length, J gene, D gene, V gene, clone size, CDR3 DNA, CDR3 protein. A D gene is named only where the DNA matches it firmly. Size is stated for part of the rows, as once, few or many counts, or as a class when the clone is expanded.

18 TRBJ2-7 TRBD1 TRBV11-2 - TGTGCCAGCAGCTTAGATGGCCTCCCCGGGGACAGGGCCTACGAGCAGTACTTC CASSLDGLPGDRAYEQYF
20 TRBJ2-7 TRBD2 TRBV27 once TGTGCCAGCAGTTTACTCGGGACTAGCGGGAGGGAAATCTCTCCCTACGAGCAGTACTTC CASSLLGTSGREISPYEQYF
14 TRBJ1-1 - TRBV2 - TGTGCCAGTAAAGAGACCCCGAGGGACACTGAAGCTTTCTTT CASKETPRDTEAFF
17 TRBJ2-1 - TRBV9 - TGTGCCAGCAGCCCCCAACTCCCGGGAGTAACCTACAATGAGCAGTTCTTC CASSPQLPGVTYNEQFF
13 TRBJ2-5 - TRBV5-4 few TGTGCCAGCAGCTTCCCTGGGGGAGAGACCCAGTACTTC CASSFPGGETQYF
12 TRBJ2-1 - TRBV21-1 - TGTGCCATCAGGACTAGTACCCATGAGCAGTTCTTC CAIRTSTHEQFF
15 TRBJ2-3 TRBD1 TRBV28 - TGTGCCAGCAGTCGGACCCTACAGGGGGGAGATACGCAGTATTTT CASSRTLQGGDTQYF
11 TRBJ1-1 - TRBV30 - TGTGCCTGGAGTGTCGGCCCGAAGGCTTTCTTT CAWSVGPKAFF
15 TRBJ2-7 - TRBV27 - TGTGCCAGCAGTTTAACCACAGGGATCGCCTACGAGCAGTACTTC CASSLTTGIAYEQYF
8 TRBJ1-1 - TRBV20-1 few TGCAGTGCCTCGGAAGCTTTCTTT CSASEAFF
15 TRBJ1-3 - TRBV6-6 few TGTGCCAGCAGCATGGACAGACCTTGGCCAAACACCATATATTTT CASSMDRPWPNTIYF
13 TRBJ2-5 TRBD1 TRBV7-2 - TGTGCCAGCAGCTCGACAGGGGCAGAGACCCAGTACTTC CASSSTGAETQYF
13 TRBJ2-2 - TRBV7-3 - TGTGCCAGCGGGAAGGGAGGAACCGGGGAGCTGTTTTTT CASGKGGTGELFF
15 TRBJ2-7 - TRBV6-5 - TGTGCCAGCAGTTACTCGGACAGAGCCCCCTACGAGCAGTACTTC CASSYSDRAPYEQYF
17 TRBJ2-3 TRBD2 TRBV27 - TGTGCCAGCAGCTCGGTCCTAGGACTAGCGGGCCCAGATACGCAGTATTTT CASSSVLGLAGPDTQYF